This T cell receptor beta chain was found in a study of response to subunit inactivated influenza vaccine. TCRdb itself ran the RT-PCR reads through MiXCR, one entry per CDR3 protein. The profile shows hundreds of thousands of distinct CDR3 sequences, 11% of them singletons. This clonotype was seen a few times. This CDR3 has 15 amino acids. V shed 3 bases and J 4 bases; nucleotides not matched to a gene: 6. The same sample was also used in a study of T cells expressing NK-cell markers. That publication notes: Libraries used 5'RACE template switching adding universal primer site and UMIs. According to the study, TCR beta repertoires originated from sorted CD3+CD56+NKG2C+, CD3+CD56+NKG2C- and CD3+CD56-NKG2C+ T cells. One of the eight sequenced donors was seronegative, whereas the other seven were HCMV-seropositive. Restriction of sorting to alpha-beta TCR T cells was accomplished in several experiments using an anti-gamma-delta TCR antibody. Of CD8+ T cells, about 1.0-8% belonged to dominant NKG2C+ clonotypes in five or six donors.

The material was PBMCs from blood, obtained on the day of vaccination. V and J are TRBV12-3 or TRBV12-4 and TRBJ2-5; 9 bases are shared with TRBD2. The clonotype was recovered from a man aged 50-59 years who received an inactivated influenza vaccine. For the CDR3, the DNA is TGTGCCAGCAGTTTCGCGGGAGGGCCGGGAGAGACCCAGTACTTC. It codes for CASSFAGGPGETQYF.